This passage covers 26 T cell receptor beta chains from one sample sequenced in a study of blood T cell repertoires in COVID-19. Clones were sequenced by immunoSEQ multiplex PCR, and TCRdb holds only the in-frame ones, with some missing. The sample has about 140,000 clones, roughly 84% seen once. Sequenced: PBMCs or T cells enriched from blood (not recorded which). Receptors originate from a man in his sixties or seventies who had been exposed to COVID-19.

The chain links TRBV27 to TRBJ2-5; D gene unclear. The ends were cut back, 8 bases at V and 5 bases at J, with 24 bases in the middle. CDR1 is MNHEY, CDR2 SMNVEV, per germline (reference sequence). The CDR3 spans 16 residues. CDR3 residues: CASQHSATDRWETQYF. The DNA of the CDR3 is TGTGCCAGCCAACACTCCGCCACAGATCGGTGGGAGACCCAGTACTTC.

The chain joins TRBV7-8 to TRBJ1-5; D possibly corresponds to TRBD1 (6 bases). Trimming stripped 2 bases from V and 2 bases from J, with 25 bases between. This CDR3 region has 20 residues. CDR1 and CDR2 (germline): SGHVS, FQNEAQ. The CDR3 reads CASSLFPSASGTLGNQPQHF. CDR3 nucleotides: TGTGCCAGCAGCTTATTTCCCTCAGCCTCCGGGACACTCGGCAATCAGCCCCAGCATTTT.

This chain links TRBV6-5 with TRBJ1-5, with a possible D match to TRBD1 (5 bases). Germline V lookup: CDR1 MNHEY, CDR2 SVGAGI. This CDR3 has 14 residues. V was trimmed by 6 bases and J by 0 bases, leaving 9 bases between them. CDR3 in DNA: TGTGCCAGCAGAAGGACACCTAGCAATCAGCCCCAGCATTTT. Its protein product is CASRRTPSNQPQHF.

The chain joins TRBV5-4 to TRBJ2-7; TRBD1 matches at 7 bases. J was trimmed by 8 bases and V by 1 base; bases with no gene match: 6. CDR1 is SGHNT, CDR2 YYREEE, per germline (reference sequence). CDR3 length: 13 residues. The CDR3 protein is CASSLRQGDKQYF. The CDR3 nucleotides are TGTGCCAGCAGCTTGAGACAGGGCGATAAGCAGTACTTC.

This rearrangement joins TRBV9 to TRBJ1-6; D is perhaps TRBD1 (5 bases). Germline V lookup: CDR1 SGDLS, CDR2 YYNGEE. There are 18 residues in the CDR3. V dropped 5 bases and J dropped 0 bases, with 18 bases sitting between them. Here the CDR3 DNA reads TGTGCCAGCAGTGAATCCGGGACTCCAAGCTCCTATAATTCACCCCTCCACTTT. Translating gives CASSESGTPSSYNSPLHF.

V is TRBV5-1 and J is TRBJ2-5, with D possibly matching TRBD2 (6 bases). Trimming pared 1 base from V and 3 bases from J, leaving 7 bases between. Germline CDR1 SGHRS, CDR2 YFSETQ. CDR3 length equals 13 residues. DNA of the CDR3: TGCGCCAGCAGCTTGACGGGGGAAGAGACCCAGTACTTC. The encoded protein is CASSLTGEETQYF. Filled out from reference TRBV5-1 and TRBJ2-5, the complete variable domain reads KAGVTQTPRYLIKTRGQQVTLSCSPISGHRSVSWYQQTPGQGLQFLFEYFSETQRNKGNFPGRFSGRQFSNSRSEMNVSTLELGDSALYLCASSLTGEETQYFGPGTRLLVL.

The chain is built from TRBV9 and TRBJ1-6, with 7 bases lining up with TRBD1. Germline CDR1 is SGDLS and CDR2 is YYNGEE. The CDR3 consists of 15 residues. The junction had 6 bases not matched to a gene; V was cut back by 0 bases and J by 9 bases. Written as DNA, the CDR3 is TGTGCCAGCAGCGTAGGACAGGGTCGAGGTTCACCCCTCCACTTT. Encoded protein: CASSVGQGRGSPLHF.

This CDR3 is CASSLEWGYTF. The CDR3 nucleotides are TGTGCCAGCAGTTTAGAGTGGGGCTACACCTTC. The chain joins TRBV28 to TRBJ1-2; D is undetermined. Germline loops: CDR1 MDHEN, CDR2 SYDVKM. V gave up 2 bases and J gave up 8 bases, with 6 bases separating them. The CDR3 is made up of 11 amino acids.

This CDR3 is CASSSYSRSPYEQYF. In DNA form, the CDR3 reads TGTGCCAGCAGTTCCTACAGCAGGTCCCCCTACGAGCAGTACTTC. This chain links TRBV28 with TRBJ2-7; D gene uncertain. Trimming took off 4 bases at V and 2 bases at J, with 15 bases between the two ends. The CDR3 covers 15 residues. The germline V gene encodes CDR1 MDHEN and CDR2 SYDVKM.

CDR3 in amino acids: CASQGVGATDTQYF. As DNA, the CDR3 is TGTGCCAGTCAGGGGGTGGGGGCCACAGATACGCAGTATTTT. V usage is TRBV6-5 and J usage is TRBJ2-3, with 7 nucleotides matching TRBD1. CDR3 size: 14 residues. Germline values: CDR1 MNHEY, CDR2 SVGAGI. The V gene end was trimmed by 9 bases and the J gene end by 2 bases; junction bases not matched to a gene: 8.

The rearrangement joins TRBV19 to TRBJ2-1; 9 bases agree with TRBD1. V was clipped by 2 bases and J by 2 bases; unmatched bases: 1. This CDR3 comprises 15 residues. Germline V CDR1 and CDR2: LNHDA, SQIVND (reference sequence). CDR3 loop: CASSIRTGAYNEQFF. In DNA, the CDR3 is TGTGCCAGTAGTATAAGGACAGGGGCCTACAATGAGCAGTTCTTC.

V gene TRBV19 combines with J gene TRBJ2-2; the D gene is possibly TRBD2 (5 bases). Germline CDR1 reads LNHDA; CDR2 reads SQIVND (reference sequence). The V end lost 9 bases, the J end lost 6 bases, and 17 bases lay between the germline ends. The CDR3 totals 14 residues. The CDR3 spells CASTQALGAGELFF. The CDR3 DNA follows: TGTGCCAGCACCCAAGCCCTCGGGGCCGGGGAGCTGTTTTTT.

CDR3 region: CASRAGTGGSPLHF. Here the CDR3 DNA reads TGTGCCAGCCGCGCTGGGACAGGGGGTTCACCCCTCCACTTT. This sequence joins TRBV28 and TRBJ1-6, with TRBD1 identical over 11 bases. The germline gives CDR1 MDHEN, CDR2 SYDVKM. The CDR3 runs 14 residues. With 8 bases clipped from V and 9 bases from J, the junction kept 6 bases outside the gene matches.

CDR3 loop: CASSSATGGETQYF. The CDR3 nucleotides are TGCGCCAGCAGCTCGGCGACGGGAGGGGAGACCCAGTACTTC. The V and J genes are TRBV5-1 and TRBJ2-5, with 8 bases that match TRBD2. From germline, CDR1 is SGHRS and CDR2 YFSETQ. The CDR3 consists of 14 residues. Unmatched junction bases numbered 6, after V lost 3 bases and J lost 5 bases.

The rearrangement links TRBV27 to TRBJ2-2; D possibly corresponds to TRBD2 (5 bases). CDR1 is MNHEY, CDR2 SMNVEV, per germline (reference sequence). This CDR3 comprises 17 residues. V was shortened by 3 bases and J by 6 bases, with 20 bases between the two germline ends. The CDR3 loop is CASSFRSGVTPSGELFF. The DNA for the CDR3 is TGTGCCAGCAGTTTCCGGTCCGGGGTAACACCGTCCGGGGAGCTGTTTTTT.

This clone has only a few counts. The V and J genes are TRBV5-6 and TRBJ1-1; D is unclear. CDR1 is SGHDT and CDR2 is YYEEEE in the germline V gene. The CDR3 runs 17 residues. Deletions cut 0 bases from V and 1 base from J, with 16 bases between. The CDR3 here is CASSLAGIAHPNTEAFF. The CDR3 region has the DNA TGTGCCAGCAGCTTGGCGGGGATCGCCCATCCGAACACTGAAGCTTTCTTT.

V gene TRBV14 combines with J gene TRBJ1-1; TRBD1 matches 7 bases. The J segment lost 10 bases and the V segment lost 4 bases, leaving 9 bases of the junction unmatched. CDR1 is SGHDN, CDR2 FVKESK, per germline. CDR3 length: 13 amino acids. CDR3 in DNA: TGTGCCAGCAGCCTCGTCCGACAGGGAGCAGCTTTCTTT. This sequence encodes CASSLVRQGAAFF.

J is TRBJ2-1 and V is TRBV29-1; TRBD2 might be the D (5 bases). Trimming pared 5 bases from V and 7 bases from J, leaving 12 bases between. This CDR3 spans 12 amino acids. From germline, CDR1 is SQVTM and CDR2 ANQGSEA. CDR3 region: CSVRASGNEQFF. The CDR3 coding sequence is TGCAGCGTTAGAGCCAGCGGAAATGAGCAGTTCTTC.

This chain links TRBV28 with TRBJ1-1; a possible D gene is TRBD1 (6 bases). V lost 8 bases, J lost 1 base, and 11 bases lay in between. Germline CDR1 reads MDHEN; CDR2 reads SYDVKM. CDR3 size: 13 residues. The CDR3 sequence is CASGQQGNTEAFF. The CDR3 nucleotides read TGTGCCAGCGGGCAACAGGGGAACACTGAAGCTTTCTTT.

This chain uses TRBV19 with TRBJ2-7, with 10 nucleotides matching TRBD2. This CDR3 is 15 amino acids long. The trim removed 6 bases at V and 5 bases at J, leaving 10 bases unmatched. The V gene's germline CDR1 is LNHDA and CDR2 SQIVND (reference sequence). CDR3 region: CASSHQAGGPHEQYF. The CDR3, as DNA: TGTGCCAGTAGCCATCAAGCGGGAGGGCCTCACGAGCAGTACTTC. Based on the CDR3 plus reference TRBV19 and TRBJ2-7, the full variable domain is DGGITQSPKYLFRKEGQNVTLSCEQNLNHDAMYWYRQDPGQGLRLIYYSQIVNDFQKGDIAEGYSVSREKKESFPLTVTSAQKNPTAFYLCASSHQAGGPHEQYFGPGTRLTVT.

The J gene is TRBJ1-2, the V gene TRBV12-3 or TRBV12-4; TRBD1 might be the D (5 bases). This CDR3 is built from 12 residues. Trimming left V 6 bases short and J 8 bases short, with 13 bases between. CDR3 region: CASSLNRNGYTF. As DNA, the CDR3 is TGTGCCAGCAGCCTGAACAGGAACGGCTACACCTTC.

The genes are TRBV10-3 and TRBJ2-7; tentative D call: TRBD2 (6 bases). Per the germline V gene, CDR1 is ENHRY and CDR2 is SYGVKD. This CDR3 region has 16 residues. Trimming stripped 4 bases from V and 3 bases from J, with 19 bases between. For the CDR3, the DNA is TGTGCCATCAGTGGCCGGTGGACTAAGCGGGTCTACGAGCAGTACTTC. Translated, it gives CAISGRWTKRVYEQYF.

This clone was detected only a few times. The J gene is TRBJ2-1, the V gene TRBV5-4; a weak D match, TRBD2 (5 bases). The ends were cut back, 1 base at V and 4 bases at J, with 18 bases in the middle. The germline V gene has CDR1 SGHNT and CDR2 YYREEE (reference sequence). The CDR3 covers 17 residues. In DNA form, the CDR3 reads TGTGCCAGCAGCTTGAAGCCGCCCGGAGCGGAGTACAATGAGCAGTTCTTC. Translated: CASSLKPPGAEYNEQFF.

The table lists this clone with a count of one. The chain links TRBV19 to TRBJ2-3; 8 bases agree with TRBD2. Trimming removed 6 bases from V and 3 bases from J; junction bases left unmatched: 8. The V gene's germline CDR1 is LNHDA and CDR2 SQIVND (reference sequence). The CDR3 is made up of 15 amino acids. CDR3 protein: CASSRGGPRTDTQYF. CDR3 nucleotides: TGTGCCAGTAGCCGCGGGGGGCCGCGGACAGATACGCAGTATTTT.

The CDR3 region is CAISEWQDNQPQHF. CDR3 coding DNA: TGTGCCATCAGTGAATGGCAGGACAATCAGCCCCAGCATTTT. The J gene is TRBJ1-5, the V gene TRBV10-3, with D hard to call. The germline V gene has CDR1 ENHRY and CDR2 SYGVKD. There are 14 residues in the CDR3. Trimming cost V 3 bases and J 3 bases, with 9 bases left between them.

The sample holds one count of this clone. The chain has TRBV19 and TRBJ1-2; 8 bases are shared with TRBD1. The germline V gene has CDR1 LNHDA and CDR2 SQIVND (reference sequence). The CDR3 covers 14 residues. V gave up 5 bases and J gave up 6 bases; unmatched junction bases: 8. CDR3: CASSARTGFDGYTF. CDR3 in DNA: TGTGCCAGTAGTGCCCGGACAGGGTTTGATGGCTACACCTTC.